Below, 18 T cell receptor beta chains from the same sample are listed, as sequenced in a study of blood T cell repertoires in COVID-19. This table comes from immunoSEQ multiplex PCR, and its TCRdb copy is limited to in-frame clones, with some not included. The table lists 150,000 to 200,000 clones, 70% to 90% of them singletons. Sample: peripheral blood. The receptors were gathered from a man in his 60s with active or convalescent COVID-19.

The chain uses TRBV30 and TRBJ1-6, with a weak D call TRBD1 (6 bases). V lost 3 bases to trimming and J lost 7 bases, with 22 bases between them. Germline CDR1 is GTSNPN and CDR2 is SVGIG (reference sequence). This CDR3 region has 17 residues. CDR3 bases: TGTGCCTGGAGAATTGGTAAGAGACAGGCGGAGAATTCACCCCTCCACTTT. Translating it yields CAWRIGKRQAENSPLHF.

The chain joins TRBV9 to TRBJ1-6, with TRBD1 matching over 7 bases. The germline CDR1 and CDR2 sequences are SGDLS and YYNGEE. The length of the CDR3 is 16 residues. V lost 0 bases, J lost 3 bases, and 3 bases stayed unmatched. The CDR3 DNA follows: TGTGCCAGCAGCGTAGCAGGGGGAGGCTATAATTCACCCCTCCACTTT. As protein: CASSVAGGGYNSPLHF.

This clone was counted a single time. The chain carries TRBV9 and TRBJ2-3, with TRBD2 matching over 8 bases. Trimming removed 3 bases from V and 1 base from J; junction bases left unmatched: 1. The CDR3 has 14 amino acids. In germline, CDR1 is SGDLS, CDR2 YYNGEE. The CDR3 region is CASSEGLGTDTQYF. The DNA of the CDR3 is TGTGCCAGCAGCGAGGGACTAGGCACAGATACGCAGTATTTT.

The chain recombines TRBV5-1 with TRBJ2-3; 7 bases line up with TRBD2. V dropped 4 bases and J dropped 1; count of bases not matched to a gene: 12. Looked up from germline, CDR1 is SGHRS and CDR2 is YFSETQ. The CDR3 extends over 17 amino acids. CDR3 amino acids: CASSTFTSVVGTDTQYF. CDR3 sequence (DNA): TGCGCCAGCAGCACCTTTACTAGCGTCGTCGGCACAGATACGCAGTATTTT.

The chain uses TRBV10-3 and TRBJ1-6; the match to TRBD1 covers 7 bases. Per the germline V gene, CDR1 is ENHRY and CDR2 is SYGVKD. V trimming: 6 bases; J trimming: 0 bases; junction bases outside the gene matches: 8. The CDR3 is 17 amino acids. CDR3 loop: CAISPGTAFSYNSPLHF. The CDR3 nucleotides are TGTGCCATCAGCCCCGGGACAGCGTTCTCCTATAATTCACCCCTCCACTTT.

In this sample, this clone turned up a few times. This chain uses TRBV10-3 with TRBJ1-3, with a possible D match to TRBD1 (6 bases). Germline V gives CDR1 ENHRY, CDR2 SYGVKD. This CDR3 comprises 15 residues. V was pared by 6 bases and J by 0 bases, with 12 bases between. The CDR3 protein is CAIRDSSRSGNTIYF. The CDR3 nucleotides are TGTGCCATCAGGGACAGTTCTCGCTCTGGAAACACCATATATTTT.

The V and J genes are TRBV11-2 and TRBJ1-5, with 9 positions matching TRBD1. V gave up 5 bases and J gave up 4 bases; unmatched junction bases: 3. Germline CDR1 SGHAT, CDR2 FQNNGV. This CDR3 region has 14 residues. For the CDR3, the DNA is TGTGCCAGCAGCCTGGACAGGGGTAATCAGCCCCAGCATTTT. It is translated as CASSLDRGNQPQHF.

The V call is TRBV7-9, the J call TRBJ2-7, with TRBD1 as a possible D gene (5 bases). CDR3 length equals 14 residues. Trimming cost V 5 bases and J 0 bases, with 11 bases left between them. Germline CDR1 and CDR2: SEHNR and FQNEAQ (reference sequence). CDR3 DNA: TGTGCCAGCAGCCCAAGGGGAACCTCCTACGAGCAGTACTTC. Residues: CASSPRGTSYEQYF.

J is TRBJ1-6 and V is TRBV20-1; 7 nucleotides line up with TRBD1. Germline values: CDR1 DFQATT, CDR2 SNEGSKA (reference sequence). This CDR3 region has 16 residues. Unmatched junction bases numbered 15, after V lost 3 bases and J lost 10 bases. CDR3 in amino acids: CSASHGFDRVVSPLHF. DNA for the CDR3: TGCAGTGCTAGTCACGGATTTGACAGGGTGGTCTCACCCCTCCACTTT.

In this sample, this clone turned up once. The J gene is TRBJ2-7, the V gene TRBV2; 9 bases agree with TRBD1. Germline CDR1 is SNHLY and CDR2 is FYNNEI. The CDR3 length is 14 residues. J lost 2 bases, V lost 4 bases, and 3 bases had no gene match. Here the CDR3 DNA reads TGTGCCAGCAGTGGCCGGACAGGGGCCTACGAGCAGTACTTC. This codes for CASSGRTGAYEQYF. Full variable domain (missing parts from reference TRBV2 and TRBJ2-7): EPEVTQTPSHQVTQMGQEVILRCVPISNHLYFYWYRQILGQKVEFLVSFYNNEISEKSEIFDDQFSVERPDGSNFTLKIRSTKLEDSAMYFCASSGRTGAYEQYFGPGTRLTVT.

This clone was seen a single time. V is TRBV5-5 and J is TRBJ2-3, with D unclear. Germline V gene sequence: CDR1 SGHKS, CDR2 YYEKEE (reference sequence). The CDR3 totals 12 residues. Trimming removed 3 bases from V and 3 bases from J, with 5 bases in between. DNA for the CDR3: TGTGCCAGCAGCTCCCATACAGATACGCAGTATTTT. This translates into CASSSHTDTQYF.

The V and J genes are TRBV5-1 and TRBJ2-1; 10 nucleotides match TRBD1. Germline-derived CDR1 and CDR2 are SGHRS and YFSETQ. The CDR3 extends over 15 amino acids. Trimming at V came to 4 bases and at J to 9 bases, leaving 10 bases not matched to a gene. CDR3 sequence reads: CASSITGTGAIEQFF. The CDR3 DNA follows: TGCGCCAGCAGCATTACCGGGACAGGGGCTATTGAGCAGTTCTTC.

The gene calls are TRBV6-6 and TRBJ1-2; 9 bases are shared with TRBD1. Germline trimming cut 6 bases from V and 8 bases from J; bases unmatched to any gene: 10. Germline lookup yields CDR1 MNHNY and CDR2 SVGAGI (reference sequence). This CDR3 has 14 residues. In nucleotides, the CDR3 is TGTGCCAGCAGACTTACAGGGGGCGCGGACGGCTACACCTTC. Translation: CASRLTGGADGYTF.

The rearrangement links TRBV29-1 to TRBJ1-5; D may be TRBD1 (6 bases). Germline-derived CDR1 and CDR2 are SQVTM and ANQGSEA. Between the trimmed V and J ends, which lost 3 bases and 5 bases, there was a span of 8 bases. CDR3 length: 12 amino acids. The CDR3 loop reads CSVESGDQPQHF. As DNA, the CDR3 is TGCAGCGTTGAGTCAGGGGATCAGCCCCAGCATTTT.

The chain employs TRBV19 and TRBJ1-4, with 7 bases lining up with TRBD1. The length of the CDR3 is 14 residues. CDR1 and CDR2 from the germline V gene are LNHDA and SQIVND (reference sequence). The V and J ends lost 4 bases and 4 bases, in that order; junction bases with no gene match: 3. The CDR3 region has the DNA TGTGCCAGTAGTAAGGGACAGCGTAATGAAAAACTGTTTTTT. Translating it yields CASSKGQRNEKLFF. Together with reference TRBV19 and TRBJ1-4, the CDR3 gives the full variable domain: DGGITQSPKYLFRKEGQNVTLSCEQNLNHDAMYWYRQDPGQGLRLIYYSQIVNDFQKGDIAEGYSVSREKKESFPLTVTSAQKNPTAFYLCASSKGQRNEKLFFGSGTQLSVL.

J is TRBJ2-7 and V is TRBV27, with 8 bases identical to TRBD2. Per the germline V gene, CDR1 is MNHEY and CDR2 is SMNVEV (reference sequence). CDR3 length: 14 amino acids. The ends lost 2 bases at V and 3 bases at J; junction bases unmatched: 3. The CDR3 protein is CASSLAGGFYEQYF. The CDR3, as DNA: TGTGCCAGCAGTTTAGCGGGGGGCTTCTACGAGCAGTACTTC.

In this sample, this clone turned up once. This specimen includes other DNA sequences encoding the same CDR3. This sequence joins TRBV7-3 and TRBJ1-1; tentative D call: TRBD1 (6 bases). The CDR3 runs to 13 residues. The germline V gene encodes CDR1 SGHTA and CDR2 FQGTGA. Trimming removed 3 bases from V and 1 base from J, with 6 bases in between. The CDR3 region is CASSLGQNTEAFF. The DNA of the CDR3 is TGTGCCAGCAGCTTGGGACAGAACACTGAAGCTTTCTTT.

The chain couples TRBV19 to TRBJ2-2; TRBD1 is a possible D gene (5 bases). Germline-derived CDR1 and CDR2 are LNHDA and SQIVND (reference sequence). The V end lost 3 bases, the J end lost 5 bases, and 10 bases lay between the germline ends. The CDR3 contains 14 residues. DNA for the CDR3: TGTGCCAGTAGTATCAACAGGAGAACCGGGGAGCTGTTTTTT. It encodes CASSINRRTGELFF.